Each of the 16 T cell receptor beta chains below was sequenced from the same sample in a study of blood T cell repertoires in COVID-19. Libraries were prepared by immunoSEQ multiplex PCR; TCRdb keeps only in-frame clonotypes and omits some of them. Counted here are 450,000 to 600,000 clones, 87% occurring once; the ten biggest clones make up around 0.7%. Sequencing input: PBMCs or T cells enriched from blood (not recorded which). The origin of the receptors is a woman aged 18-29 years who had recovered from COVID-19.

The rearrangement links TRBV9 to TRBJ1-1; weak D call: TRBD1 (6 bases). Germline lookup yields CDR1 SGDLS and CDR2 YYNGEE. The length of the CDR3 is 16 residues. The germline V and J ends were trimmed by 0 bases and 5 bases, with 17 bases remaining between them. The CDR3 sequence is CASSVGAGEKKTEAFF. In DNA form, the CDR3 reads TGTGCCAGCAGCGTAGGGGCAGGGGAGAAGAAAACTGAAGCTTTCTTT.

The rearrangement uses TRBV5-1 and TRBJ2-5; D ambiguous. Germline V gene sequence: CDR1 SGHRS, CDR2 YFSETQ. The ends were cut back, 6 bases at V and 2 bases at J, with 11 bases in the middle. The CDR3 has 13 residues. The CDR3 here is CASKRSPQETQYF. DNA of the CDR3: TGCGCCAGCAAACGGTCCCCACAAGAGACCCAGTACTTC.

The gene calls are TRBV2 and TRBJ1-1; 8 bases are a match to TRBD1. This CDR3 has 15 amino acids. Germline V lookup: CDR1 SNHLY, CDR2 FYNNEI. V was clipped by 7 bases and J by 3 bases; unmatched bases: 10. The CDR3 is CASTLMGDRYTEAFF. The CDR3 bases are TGTGCCAGCACTCTTATGGGGGACAGGTACACTGAAGCTTTCTTT.

The chain is built from TRBV6-1 and TRBJ1-2; no clear D. The CDR3 has 15 amino acids. Deletions cut 3 bases from V and 4 bases from J, with 15 bases between. Germline CDR1 is MNHNS and CDR2 is SASEGT. CDR3 loop: CASSERVPLRYGYTF. As DNA, the CDR3 is TGTGCCAGCAGTGAGCGAGTACCTCTCCGCTATGGCTACACCTTC.

This sequence joins TRBV5-1 and TRBJ2-3; 7 nucleotides match TRBD1. CDR3 length: 15 residues. Germline CDR1 is SGHRS and CDR2 is YFSETQ. After removal of 6 bases from V and 5 bases from J, the junction contained 12 bases not matched to a gene. The CDR3 sequence is CASMGPGTAGDTQYF. DNA of the CDR3: TGCGCCAGCATGGGCCCGGGGACAGCCGGAGATACGCAGTATTTT. The complete variable domain, with remaining parts taken from reference TRBV5-1 and TRBJ2-3, reads KAGVTQTPRYLIKTRGQQVTLSCSPISGHRSVSWYQQTPGQGLQFLFEYFSETQRNKGNFPGRFSGRQFSNSRSEMNVSTLELGDSALYLCASMGPGTAGDTQYFGPGTRLTVL.

This chain links TRBV30 with TRBJ1-5; D ambiguous. Germline CDR1 reads GTSNPN; CDR2 reads SVGIG (reference sequence). Deletions cut 2 bases from V and 1 base from J, with 21 bases between. This CDR3 has 18 residues. CDR3 in DNA: TGTGCCTGGAGTCCCCGCTCGAGGGTGAGGCCAAGCAATCAGCCCCAGCATTTT. Translation: CAWSPRSRVRPSNQPQHF.

The rearrangement joins TRBV5-1 to TRBJ2-1; D is possibly TRBD2 (6 bases). This CDR3 is built from 13 residues. Trimming removed 2 bases from V and 14 bases from J, with 17 bases in between. Germline CDR1 SGHRS, CDR2 YFSETQ. The CDR3 DNA sequence: TGCGCCAGCAGCTTTACTTTCGGGACTCAGGAGTTCTTC. Amino acids: CASSFTFGTQEFF.

The rearrangement links TRBV5-4 to TRBJ1-1; 7 bases are shared with TRBD1. V was clipped by 4 bases and J by 1 base; unmatched bases: 7. CDR1 SGHNT and CDR2 YYREEE come from the germline V gene (reference sequence). The CDR3 contains 15 residues. CDR3 nucleotides: TGTGCCAGCAGCCTCCGGACAGGAACGAACACTGAAGCTTTCTTT. It translates to CASSLRTGTNTEAFF.

J is TRBJ2-3 and V is TRBV9, with a possible D match to TRBD2 (6 bases). CDR3 size: 16 residues. Trimming took off 4 bases at V and 2 bases at J, with 17 bases between the two ends. Germline values: CDR1 SGDLS, CDR2 YYNGEE. This CDR3 reads CASSPNGPGVTDTQYF. The CDR3 DNA is TGTGCCAGCAGCCCCAATGGACCGGGGGTCACAGATACGCAGTATTTT.

The chain joins TRBV5-1 to TRBJ2-1; D perhaps matches TRBD1 (6 bases). Per the germline V gene, CDR1 is SGHRS and CDR2 is YFSETQ. This CDR3 spans 15 amino acids. Trimming pared 2 bases from V and 5 bases from J, leaving 14 bases between. The CDR3 coding sequence is TGCGCCAGCAGCTTTAAGGTGGCAGGGGACAATGAGCAGTTCTTC. Protein: CASSFKVAGDNEQFF.

The J gene is TRBJ2-1, the V gene TRBV27; perhaps TRBD2 as D (6 bases). Germline V gene lookup returns CDR1 MNHEY and CDR2 SMNVEV (reference sequence). Trimming pared 5 bases from V and 3 bases from J, leaving 14 bases between. The CDR3 loop spans 15 amino acids. The CDR3 sequence: CASSLGGLGYNEQFF. CDR3 bases: TGTGCCAGCAGTCTGGGGGGTCTGGGCTACAATGAGCAGTTCTTC.

The chain carries TRBV3-1 (or the pseudogene TRBV3-2) and TRBJ2-3, with a weak D call TRBD1 (6 bases). The CDR3 loop spans 16 amino acids. Germline lookup yields CDR1 LGHDT and CDR2 YNNKEL (reference sequence). V was cut by 4 bases and J by 4 bases, with 18 bases left in between. In nucleotides, the CDR3 is TGTGCCAGCAGCCTGACCCTAGGGGGATCCCCAGATACGCAGTATTTT. Translating it yields CASSLTLGGSPDTQYF.

The chain has TRBV29-1 and TRBJ1-3, with D unclear. Deletions cut 4 bases from V and 0 bases from J, with 7 bases between. This CDR3 spans 13 amino acids. CDR1 SQVTM and CDR2 ANQGSEA come from the germline V gene. Here the CDR3 DNA reads TGCAGCGTTGCCTTCAGCTCTGGAAACACCATATATTTT. It translates to CSVAFSSGNTIYF.

This chain connects TRBV6-5 to TRBJ1-3; D not resolved. The CDR3 has 15 amino acids. The V end lost 6 bases, the J end lost 8 bases, and 20 bases lay between the germline ends. The V gene's germline CDR1 is MNHEY and CDR2 SVGAGI. In DNA, the CDR3 is TGTGCCAGCAGCCTCCAGGAAGGTCGCCTTGACACCATATATTTT. Translated, it gives CASSLQEGRLDTIYF.

This chain connects TRBV21-1 to TRBJ2-4; the DNA was not compared with TRBD1, the D call given in the table. TRBV21-1 is a recognized pseudogene. CDR3 length: 14 residues. The CDR3 region has the DNA TGTGCCAGCAGCCCAGGGGCGGCCAAAAACATTCAGTACTTC. Protein product: CASSPGAAKNIQYF.

The rearrangement links TRBV28 to TRBJ1-6; 7 positions match TRBD1. Germline CDR1 is MDHEN and CDR2 is SYDVKM. The length of the CDR3 is 14 residues. The J segment lost 9 bases and the V segment lost 5 bases, leaving 7 bases of the junction unmatched. The CDR3, as DNA: TGTGCCAGCAGTACACGCCGGGACAGTTCACCCCTCCACTTT. The encoded protein is CASSTRRDSSPLHF.